Sequencing of this TCR beta chain was carried out in a study of blood T cell repertoires in COVID-19. Using immunoSEQ multiplex PCR, the repertoire was profiled, and TCRdb retains in-frame clones only, with some absent. The repertoire holds around 25,000 clones, with roughly 88% as singletons. The clonotype originates from a woman in her forties or fifties with active COVID-19. Sequencing used peripheral blood.

CDR3 sequence (DNA): TGTGCCAGCAGCGGACGGACTCTCGGGACGCAGTATTTT. Amino acids: CASSGRTLGTQYF. The chain is built from TRBV9 and TRBJ2-3; maybe TRBD2 (5 bases). This CDR3 contains 13 residues. The V gene lost 3 bases and the J gene lost 9 bases, with 14 bases spanning the gap. Per germline, CDR1 SGDLS and CDR2 YYNGEE.